Below, 18 T cell receptor beta chains from the same sample are listed, as sequenced in a study of post-analysis software for immune sequencing data. Study-level points and caveats: Patients had higher frequencies than controls of about 5 TRBV segments, including TRBV5-6, TRBV5-1 and TRBV20-1.

Antigens for these TCRs are unknown. The authors incorporated unique molecular identifiers into the TCR beta cDNA libraries. MiXCR, run by TCRdb on the PCR reads, gives a single entry per CDR3 protein. The repertoire holds 600,000 to 700,000 distinct CDR3 sequences, with more than 50% as singletons. Sequenced input: blood. The receptor source for this set is a girl aged 2 to 9 with multiple sclerosis.

The chain has TRBV27 and TRBJ2-3; 10 bases align to TRBD1. The CDR3 contains 16 residues. Germline trimming cut 8 bases from V and 4 bases from J; bases unmatched to any gene: 12. Looked up from germline, CDR1 is MNHEY and CDR2 is SMNVEV (reference sequence). CDR3 nucleotide sequence: TGTGCCAGCTTCAGGGCGGGACAGGGGCGCGCAGATACGCAGTATTTT. Its translation is CASFRAGQGRADTQYF.

This chain links TRBV12-3 or TRBV12-4 with TRBJ1-4; 7 nucleotides line up with TRBD1. The CDR3 sequence is 15 residues long. The ends lost 5 bases at V and 8 bases at J; junction bases unmatched: 11. In DNA, the CDR3 is TGTGCCAGCAGTGAAATACAGGGGATGGGAGAAAAACTGTTTTTT. Its translation: CASSEIQGMGEKLFF.

Note on this clonotype: The junction differs from germline at one of its ends, possibly a read error. The chain employs TRBV5-1 and TRBJ2-1, with D possibly TRBD2 on 5 matching bases. Germline lookup yields CDR1 SGHRS and CDR2 YFSETQ. The length of the CDR3 is 15 residues. DNA of the CDR3: TGCGTCAGCAGCCCCCCTGTGGAGGCGGGCAATGAGCAGTTCTTC. Translated, it gives CVSSPPVEAGNEQFF.

The chain joins TRBV6-5 to TRBJ2-5; 12 bases align to TRBD1. V trimming: 6 bases; J trimming: 4 bases; junction bases outside the gene matches: 6. Germline loops: CDR1 MNHEY, CDR2 SVGAGI. The CDR3 length is 15 residues. The CDR3 loop reads CASSRRGQGAETQYF. CDR3 DNA: TGTGCCAGCAGCCGCAGGGGACAGGGGGCAGAGACCCAGTACTTC.

This chain uses TRBV12-3 or TRBV12-4 with TRBJ1-1; tentatively, D is TRBD1 (6 bases). The CDR3 has 16 residues. With 4 bases removed from V and 0 bases from J, the gap between germline ends came to 15 bases. For the CDR3, the DNA is TGTGCCAGCAGTTCCCCCTTGGGGGGCATGAACACTGAAGCTTTCTTT. It yields the protein CASSSPLGGMNTEAFF.

Concerning this clonotype itself: Its ends do not fully match the called genes, so a read error is possible. V gene TRBV6-2 or TRBV6-3 combines with J gene TRBJ2-1; a possible D gene is TRBD1 (6 bases). Germline CDR1 MNHEY, CDR2 SVGEGT. The CDR3 loop spans 15 amino acids. The CDR3 DNA reads as TGTGCCGGCAGATCACCGGGACACCCGAACAATGAGCAGTTCTTC. It translates to CAGRSPGHPNNEQFF.

This clonotype was recorded a few times. The rearrangement joins TRBV12-3 or TRBV12-4 to TRBJ2-3, with D tentatively TRBD2 (5 bases). The V and J ends lost 6 bases and 1 base respectively, with 11 bases between them. The CDR3 runs to 14 residues. The CDR3 DNA sequence: TGTGCCAGCAGGAGCGAGCGGCGCACAGATACGCAGTATTTT. Its translation is CASRSERRTDTQYF.

Remarks on this clonotype: The junction departs from the called germline gene at one end, perhaps through a read error. The chain links TRBV7-9 to TRBJ2-5; weak D call: TRBD1 (5 bases). The CDR3 extends over 13 amino acids. Germline V gene data show CDR1 as SEHNR and CDR2 as FQNEAQ (reference sequence). The CDR3 DNA follows: TGTGCCAACAGCCAGGGTGTAGGTGGGACCCAGTACTTC. Translation: CANSQGVGGTQYF.

This clonotype was detected only once. The V call is TRBV14, the J call TRBJ1-2, with TRBD1 as a possible D gene (5 bases). Germline loops: CDR1 SGHDN, CDR2 FVKESK. Trimming removed 1 base from V and 6 bases from J, with 15 bases in between. The CDR3 extends over 15 amino acids. In DNA, the CDR3 is TGTGCCAGCAGCCAAGTGGGGTCCGGGACGCATGGCTACACCTTC. This sequence encodes CASSQVGSGTHGYTF.

The rearrangement links TRBV28 to TRBJ2-7; D is unclear. CDR1 is MDHEN, CDR2 SYDVKM, per germline. The CDR3 length is 11 residues. V lost 3 bases and J lost 12, with 12 bases in between. The CDR3 DNA follows: TGTGCCAGCAGTTTCCGGCAGGCCCCGTACTTC. Amino acids: CASSFRQAPYF. Full variable domain (remainder filled in from reference TRBV28 and TRBJ2-7): DVKVTQSSRYLVKRTGEKVFLECVQDMDHENMFWYRQDPGLGLRLIYFSYDVKMKEKGDIPEGYSVSREKKERFSLILESASTNQTSMYLCASSFRQAPYFGPGTRLTVT.

A few counts support this clonotype. The genes are TRBV5-1 and TRBJ2-1; D is uncertain. Trimming cost V 4 bases and J 3 bases, with 11 bases left between them. Germline V gives CDR1 SGHRS, CDR2 YFSETQ. CDR3 length equals 14 residues. The CDR3 here is CASSPEGRYNEQFF. In DNA, the CDR3 is TGCGCCAGCAGCCCCGAAGGGCGCTACAATGAGCAGTTCTTC. Together with reference TRBV5-1 and TRBJ2-1, the CDR3 gives the full variable domain: KAGVTQTPRYLIKTRGQQVTLSCSPISGHRSVSWYQQTPGQGLQFLFEYFSETQRNKGNFPGRFSGRQFSNSRSEMNVSTLELGDSALYLCASSPEGRYNEQFFGPGTRLTVL.

The V and J genes are TRBV18 and TRBJ2-1, with 11 bases fitting TRBD2. CDR3 length: 17 residues. Looked up from germline, CDR1 is KGHSH and CDR2 is LQKENI. V dropped 1 base and J dropped 5; count of bases not matched to a gene: 7. The CDR3 region is CASSPQTGTSGNNEQFF. The CDR3 DNA reads as TGTGCCAGCTCACCACAAACCGGGACTAGCGGTAACAATGAGCAGTTCTTC.

The rearrangement uses TRBV7-2 and TRBJ2-2, with 8 nucleotides matching TRBD1. With V trimmed by 2 bases and J by 8 bases, 19 bases remained unmatched. Looked up from germline, CDR1 is SGHTA and CDR2 is FQGNSA. The CDR3 extends over 19 amino acids. Here the CDR3 DNA reads TGTGCCAGCAGCTTATCCGCTTGGGCGACAGGGGAAAGATGGGGGGAGCTGTTTTTT. Protein product: CASSLSAWATGERWGELFF. The full variable domain, with the rest looked up from reference TRBV7-2 and TRBJ2-2, is GAGVSQSPSNKVTEKGKDVELRCDPISGHTALYWYRQSLGQGLEFLIYFQGNSAPDKSGLPSDRFSAERTGGSVSTLTIQRTQQEDSAVYLCASSLSAWATGERWGELFFGEGSRLTVL.

This rearrangement joins TRBV2 to TRBJ2-7; 10 bases line up with TRBD2. From germline, CDR1 is SNHLY and CDR2 FYNNEI. The V segment lost 6 bases and the J segment 0 bases; nucleotides outside the gene matches: 5. The CDR3 is 15 amino acids. The CDR3 is CASSVSGGGSYEQYF. The CDR3 nucleotides read TGTGCCAGCAGCGTAAGCGGGGGGGGCTCCTACGAGCAGTACTTC.

The chain links TRBV20-1 to TRBJ2-3; 8 nucleotides agree with TRBD2. Germline values: CDR1 DFQATT, CDR2 SNEGSKA (reference sequence). The junction had 3 bases not matched to a gene; V was cut back by 0 bases and J by 1 base. The CDR3 contains 15 residues. DNA of the CDR3: TGCAGTGCTAGAGATCCAGCGGGGGGCACAGATACGCAGTATTTT. Residues: CSARDPAGGTDTQYF.

The chain joins TRBV19 to TRBJ2-1, with 9 bases lining up with TRBD1. V lost 5 bases, J lost 1 base, and 9 bases stayed unmatched. CDR3 length: 17 amino acids. CDR1 and CDR2 from the germline V gene are LNHDA and SQIVND (reference sequence). The CDR3 DNA reads TGTGCCAGTAGTTGGACAGGGGTCCCACATTCCTACAATGAGCAGTTCTTC. It encodes CASSWTGVPHSYNEQFF.

V is TRBV10-2 and J is TRBJ2-1; TRBD2 matches at 12 bases. V was pared by 6 bases and J by 7 bases, with 10 bases of the junction left unmatched. The germline V gene has CDR1 WSHSY and CDR2 SAAADI. This CDR3 is 16 amino acids long. The CDR3 reads CASRDHSGTSGNEQFF. CDR3 DNA sequence: TGCGCCAGCAGAGACCACTCCGGGACTAGCGGGAATGAGCAGTTCTTC.

The chain joins TRBV7-2 to TRBJ1-1; 9 bases are a match to TRBD1. The CDR3 extends over 15 amino acids. Trimming at V came to 2 bases and at J to 2 bases, leaving 3 bases not matched to a gene. Germline V lookup: CDR1 SGHTA, CDR2 FQGNSA. The DNA of the CDR3 is TGTGCCAGCAGCTTATTGGACAGGGGCAACACTGAAGCTTTCTTT. This codes for CASSLLDRGNTEAFF.